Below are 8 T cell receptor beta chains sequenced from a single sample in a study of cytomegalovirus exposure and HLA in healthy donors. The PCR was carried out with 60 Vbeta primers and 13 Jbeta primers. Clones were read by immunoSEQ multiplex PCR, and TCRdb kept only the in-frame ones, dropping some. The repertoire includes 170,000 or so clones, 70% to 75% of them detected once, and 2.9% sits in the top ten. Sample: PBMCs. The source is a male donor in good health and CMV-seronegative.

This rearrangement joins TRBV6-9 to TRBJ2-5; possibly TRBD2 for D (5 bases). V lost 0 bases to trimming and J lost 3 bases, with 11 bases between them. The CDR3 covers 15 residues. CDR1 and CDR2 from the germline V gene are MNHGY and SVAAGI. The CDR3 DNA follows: TGTGCCAGCAGTTATTCCGGGATAACGGAAGAGACCCAGTACTTC. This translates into CASSYSGITEETQYF.

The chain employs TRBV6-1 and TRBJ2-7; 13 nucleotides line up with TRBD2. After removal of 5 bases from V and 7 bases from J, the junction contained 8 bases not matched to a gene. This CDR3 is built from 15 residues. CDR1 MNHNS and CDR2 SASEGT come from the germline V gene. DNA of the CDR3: TGTGCCAGCAGTCTAAGACTAGCGGGAGGCTTTGAGCAGTACTTC. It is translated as CASSLRLAGGFEQYF.

This CDR3 is CASSPLTRTDTQYF. The CDR3 nucleotides are TGTGCCAGCAGTCCACTCACCCGCACAGATACGCAGTATTTT. V and J are TRBV28 and TRBJ2-3; D is uncertain. The germline V gene has CDR1 MDHEN and CDR2 SYDVKM. The V end was cut by 5 bases, the J end by 1 base, with 10 bases between. This CDR3 comprises 14 residues. Filled out from reference TRBV28 and TRBJ2-3, the complete variable domain reads DVKVTQSSRYLVKRTGEKVFLECVQDMDHENMFWYRQDPGLGLRLIYFSYDVKMKEKGDIPEGYSVSREKKERFSLILESASTNQTSMYLCASSPLTRTDTQYFGPGTRLTVL.

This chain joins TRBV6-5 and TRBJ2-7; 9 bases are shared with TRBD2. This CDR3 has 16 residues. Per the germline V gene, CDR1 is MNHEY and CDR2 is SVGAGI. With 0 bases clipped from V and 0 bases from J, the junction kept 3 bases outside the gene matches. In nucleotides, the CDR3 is TGTGCCAGCAGTTACTCGTTAGCGGGGGTCTCCTACGAGCAGTACTTC. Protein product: CASSYSLAGVSYEQYF.

CDR3 sequence reads: CASSITYNQPQHF. CDR3 in DNA: TGTGCCAGCAGCATTACTTATAATCAGCCCCAGCATTTT. V is TRBV6-6 and J is TRBJ1-5; no reliable D call. Germline V lookup: CDR1 MNHNY, CDR2 SVGAGI (reference sequence). The V end lost 6 bases, the J end lost 4 bases, and 10 bases lay between the germline ends. This CDR3 region has 13 residues.

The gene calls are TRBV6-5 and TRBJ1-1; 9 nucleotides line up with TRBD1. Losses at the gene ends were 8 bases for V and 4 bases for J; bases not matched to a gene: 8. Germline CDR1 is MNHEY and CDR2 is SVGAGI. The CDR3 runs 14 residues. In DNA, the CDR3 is TGTGCCAGCTGTCCCGGGACAGGGTTCACTGAAGCTTTCTTT. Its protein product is CASCPGTGFTEAFF.

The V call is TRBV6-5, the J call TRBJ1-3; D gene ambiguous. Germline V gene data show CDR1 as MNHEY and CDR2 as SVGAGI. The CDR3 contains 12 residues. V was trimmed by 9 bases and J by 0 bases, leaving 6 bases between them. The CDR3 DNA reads TGTGCCAGTACGAGCTCTGGAAACACCATATATTTT. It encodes CASTSSGNTIYF.

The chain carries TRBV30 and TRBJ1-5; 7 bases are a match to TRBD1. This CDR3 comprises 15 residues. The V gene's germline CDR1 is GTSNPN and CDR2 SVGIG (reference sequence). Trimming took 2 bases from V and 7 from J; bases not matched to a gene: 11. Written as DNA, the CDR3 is TGTGCCTGGAGTCGTAGGGGGCAGGGACAACAGCCCCAGCATTTT. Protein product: CAWSRRGQGQQPQHF.